This TCR beta chain was sequenced for a study of cytomegalovirus exposure and HLA in healthy donors. Study-level points and caveats: A classifier reportedly called cytomegalovirus status with high sensitivity and specificity. In most subjects, TCR beta sequences reportedly gave accurate predictions of HLA-A and HLA-B alleles.

The primer mix had 60 Vbeta and 13 Jbeta primers. The repertoire was sequenced with immunoSEQ multiplex PCR; TCRdb's copy has only in-frame clones and lacks some. This repertoire includes around 40,000 clones. Concerning this clone: No antigen is known for it.

The CDR3 contains 13 residues. Trimming shortened V by 4 bases and J by 4 bases, and 14 bases separated the two germline ends. Germline V gene data show CDR1 as SQVTM and CDR2 as ANQGSEA. The V call is TRBV29-1, the J call TRBJ2-7; no definite D call. The TCR originated in a human donor in good health. The sequencing input was PBMCs. CDR3 sequence reads: CSVVGSVGYEQYF. The DNA for the CDR3 is TGCAGCGTTGTTGGCAGCGTCGGTTACGAGCAGTACTTC.